This entry features one T cell receptor (beta chain) sequence. The target antigen is unknown. These data come from a study of blood T cells in healthy people across ages. Study results and limitations: Strongly correlated with naive T cell percentage was TCR beta diversity. Donor CMV status was unknown, possibly confounding expanded clonotype changes.

Approximately 10 milliliters was the volume of peripheral blood drawn from each donor. Germline CDR1 reads SQVTM; CDR2 reads ANQGSEA. The V end was cut by 4 bases, the J end by 5 bases, with 15 bases between. The CDR3 extends over 13 amino acids. A sample-barcoded 5' primer and a J-beta primer mix were used in a second PCR of about 6 to 11 cycles. Sequencing yielded, for each sample, at least 2.5 million paired-end reads carrying CDR3. TCRdb analysed the 5' RACE reads with MiXCR anew, one entry per CDR3 protein. The sample has 1,500,000 or so distinct CDR3 sequences; approximately 42% are singletons. Sequenced material: blood. The V call is TRBV29-1, the J call TRBJ2-7; perhaps TRBD2 as D (6 bases). The sequence came from a woman under 30 in good health. The CDR3 loop is CSVGGGTGNEQYF. The CDR3 DNA reads TGCAGCGTTGGAGGCGGGACTGGGAACGAGCAGTACTTC.